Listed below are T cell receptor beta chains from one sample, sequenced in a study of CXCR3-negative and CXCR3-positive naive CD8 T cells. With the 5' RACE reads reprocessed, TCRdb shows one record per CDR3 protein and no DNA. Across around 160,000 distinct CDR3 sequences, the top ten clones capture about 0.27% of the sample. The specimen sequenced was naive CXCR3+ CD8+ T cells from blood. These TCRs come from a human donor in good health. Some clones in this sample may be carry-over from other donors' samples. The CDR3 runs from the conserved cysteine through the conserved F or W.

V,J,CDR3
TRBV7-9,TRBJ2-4,CASSRTGGRGAKNIQYF
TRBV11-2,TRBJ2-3,CASSQPQGLLTDTQYF
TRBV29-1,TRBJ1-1,CSVPQGAGTEAFF
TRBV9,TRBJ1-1,CASSVGGSTEAFF
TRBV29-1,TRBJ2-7,CSVEDRTDSYEQYF
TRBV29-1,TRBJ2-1,CSVEDLRQGYNEQFF
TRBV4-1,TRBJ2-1,CASSQSGTPSYNEQFF
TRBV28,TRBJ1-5,CASSDRGPINQPQHF
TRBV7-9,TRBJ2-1,CASRRPGGEVQFF
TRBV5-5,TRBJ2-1,CASRIDRGPYNEQFF
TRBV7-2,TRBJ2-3,CASSHEPWLEDTQYF
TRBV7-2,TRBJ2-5,CASSPGTATYQETQYF
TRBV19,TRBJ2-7,CASSPRTAYEQYF
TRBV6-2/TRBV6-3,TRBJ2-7,CASSYSVLAYVQYF
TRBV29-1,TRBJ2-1,CSVAGGSYNEQFF
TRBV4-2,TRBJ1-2,CASSQDQGEGHGYTF
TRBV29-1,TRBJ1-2,CSVAGARGYTF
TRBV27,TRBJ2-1,CAPLRLREFYNEQFF
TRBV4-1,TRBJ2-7,CASSQVLRSYEQYF
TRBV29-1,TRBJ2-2,CSVAYDTGELFF
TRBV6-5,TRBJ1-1,CASSNGQGYYDTEAFF
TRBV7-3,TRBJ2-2,CASRTDLNTGELFF
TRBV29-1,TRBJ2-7,CSAETSMSYEQYF
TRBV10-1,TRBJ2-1,CASSLAGTGTEQFF
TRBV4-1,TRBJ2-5,CASSQGETETQYF
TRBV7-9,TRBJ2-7,CASREGAAGEQYF
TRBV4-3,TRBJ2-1,CASSQAKTLGGEQFF
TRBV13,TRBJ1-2,CASSLRLEGDYGYTF
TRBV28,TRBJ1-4,CASRGISEKLFF
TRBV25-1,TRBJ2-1,CASRTGEGNEQFF
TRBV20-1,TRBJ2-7,CSARGASGVYEQYF